Below, 10 T cell receptor beta chains from the same sample are listed, as sequenced in a study of regulatory T cells in long-lasting Graves disease. The time point: newly diagnosed GD, antithyroid drugs for less than 3 months. From PBMCs, RNA was extracted and then used to make the TCR library. Arm-PCR of CDR3 regions with iRepertoire HTBI primers generated TCR beta libraries. TCRdb reprocessed the multiplex PCR reads with MiXCR, giving one entry per CDR3 protein. The sample contains over 400,000 distinct CDR3 sequences, 11% to 15% of which appear only once. These data are also associated with another study on T cells in Graves' hyperthyroidism and ophthalmopathy.

The sample here was peripheral blood mononuclear cells (PBMCs), taken at new diagnosis, from a patient treated with antithyroid drugs. These receptors were taken from a woman aged 45 to 65 with Graves disease.

This clonotype was detected ten times or more. The CDR3 protein is CSGMAGAANTEAFF. For the CDR3, the DNA is TGCAGCGGAATGGCAGGGGCAGCGAACACTGAAGCTTTCTTT. The chain links TRBV29-1 to TRBJ1-1, with D possibly TRBD1 on 6 matching bases. Trimming removed 7 bases at V and 1 base at J, with 16 bases between. The CDR3 spans 14 residues. CDR1 and CDR2 from the germline V gene are SQVTM and ANQGSEA.

This clonotype was seen many times. The chain links TRBV27 to TRBJ2-2; 7 bases match TRBD2. Trimming cost V 2 bases and J 7 bases; bases outside gene matches: 7. This CDR3 spans 15 amino acids. Germline CDR1 is MNHEY and CDR2 is SMNVEV (reference sequence). This CDR3 reads CASSLRGSRGGELFF. DNA of the CDR3: TGTGCCAGCAGTTTACGCGGGAGTAGGGGCGGGGAGCTGTTTTTT.

This rearrangement joins TRBV6-9 to TRBJ1-3; 8 bases are a match to TRBD1. V lost 4 bases, J lost 4 bases, and 6 bases stayed unmatched. The CDR3 totals 15 residues. The germline V gene encodes CDR1 MNHGY and CDR2 SVAAGI. CDR3 loop: CASSSRQGKGNTIYF. The CDR3 DNA is TGTGCCAGCAGTTCCCGACAGGGGAAGGGAAACACCATATATTTT.

The chain couples TRBV3-1 to TRBJ1-3, with D perhaps matching TRBD1 (5 bases). The V end lost 1 base, the J end lost 4 bases, and 17 bases lay between the germline ends. Germline CDR1 LGHDT, CDR2 YNNKEL (reference sequence). The CDR3 consists of 17 residues. CDR3 in amino acids: CASSQGYRGRGGNTIYF. The CDR3 bases are TGTGCCAGCAGCCAAGGATACCGGGGACGGGGGGGAAACACCATATATTTT.

The V gene is TRBV5-1, the J gene TRBJ1-1, with D unresolved. The V gene lost 0 bases and the J gene lost 1 base, with 10 bases spanning the gap. The germline V gene encodes CDR1 SGHRS and CDR2 YFSETQ. CDR3 length: 15 residues. CDR3 sequence: CASSLAPQTNTEAFF. For the CDR3, the DNA is TGCGCCAGCAGCTTGGCCCCACAGACGAACACTGAAGCTTTCTTT. Full variable domain (missing parts from reference TRBV5-1 and TRBJ1-1): KAGVTQTPRYLIKTRGQQVTLSCSPISGHRSVSWYQQTPGQGLQFLFEYFSETQRNKGNFPGRFSGRQFSNSRSEMNVSTLELGDSALYLCASSLAPQTNTEAFFGQGTRLTVV.

This clonotype occurred many times. The rearrangement uses TRBV6-1 and TRBJ2-7; D is perhaps TRBD1 (5 bases). CDR3 length: 16 residues. Per germline, CDR1 MNHNS and CDR2 SASEGT. The V end lost 0 bases, the J end lost 2 bases, and 14 bases lay between the germline ends. In DNA form, the CDR3 reads TGTGCCAGCAGTGAAGCGCTTGGTCAGGGTCCCTACGAGCAGTACTTC. Residues: CASSEALGQGPYEQYF.

The sample holds many counts of this clonotype. This chain uses TRBV7-9 with TRBJ2-1; weak D call: TRBD1 (6 bases). V gave up 5 bases and J gave up 4 bases, with 15 bases separating them. Germline CDR1 and CDR2: SEHNR and FQNEAQ (reference sequence). The CDR3 contains 15 residues. DNA for the CDR3: TGTGCCAGCAGCCCTCCGGGACACCATTACAATGAGCAGTTCTTC. This codes for CASSPPGHHYNEQFF. Filled out from reference TRBV7-9 and TRBJ2-1, the complete variable domain reads DTGVSQNPRHKITKRGQNVTFRCDPISEHNRLYWYRQTLGQGPEFLTYFQNEAQLEKSRLLSDRFSAERPKGSFSTLEIQRTEQGDSAMYLCASSPPGHHYNEQFFGPGTRLTVL.

In this sample, this clonotype turned up a few times. V usage is TRBV6-1 and J usage is TRBJ2-5; 15 nucleotides align to TRBD2. The germline gives CDR1 MNHNS, CDR2 SASEGT. The CDR3 has 18 residues. V lost 5 bases and J lost 5; bases outside the gene matches: 12. CDR3 DNA: TGTGCCAGCAGTCAGACCGGTGGACTAGCGGGAGGGAGGGAGACCCAGTACTTC. This encodes CASSQTGGLAGGRETQYF.

This clonotype was seen a single time. The chain is built from TRBV5-1 and TRBJ2-2; weak D call: TRBD1 (5 bases). Germline V gene sequence: CDR1 SGHRS, CDR2 YFSETQ. V lost 4 bases, J lost 4 bases, and 20 bases lay in between. CDR3 length: 17 residues. The CDR3 loop is CASSDDSKSACTGELFF. The CDR3, as DNA: TGCGCCAGCAGCGACGACAGCAAGTCGGCATGCACCGGGGAGCTGTTTTTT.

The chain is built from TRBV3-1 and TRBJ2-2, with TRBD2 identical over 10 bases. The CDR3 is made up of 17 amino acids. V trimming: 0 bases; J trimming: 4 bases; junction bases outside the gene matches: 5. Looked up from germline, CDR1 is LGHDT and CDR2 is YNNKEL (reference sequence). In nucleotides, the CDR3 is TGTGCCAGCAGCCAAGATCGGCTAGCGGGAGCCACCGGGGAGCTGTTTTTT. Amino acids: CASSQDRLAGATGELFF.